Below, 21 T cell receptor beta chains from the same sample are listed, as sequenced in a study of Ad26.COV2.S vaccination and SARS-CoV-2 variants. Sequenced by immunoSEQ multiplex PCR; TCRdb stores in-frame clones only, minus some. The data hold 410,000 or so clones, with 75% to 95% observed a single time. Treatment noted: 15 to 20 received Ad26.COV2.S at low or high dose, single or two shots; about 5 received placebo; per-sample allocation not given. Sampling happened 63 days after the first vaccine or placebo injection. This material consisted of peripheral blood, taken in a trial of Ad26.COV2.S vaccine versus placebo. The receptors were gathered from a person aged 18-60 years who received the Ad26.COV2.S COVID-19 vaccine or a placebo.

The chain combines TRBV4-2 with TRBJ2-7; 8 positions agree with TRBD2. Germline V gives CDR1 LGHNA, CDR2 YNFKEQ. The V segment lost 2 bases and the J segment 4 bases; nucleotides outside the gene matches: 16. The CDR3 totals 18 residues. CDR3 region: CASSQRVRGRYVEYEQYF. CDR3 DNA sequence: TGTGCCAGCAGCCAACGGGTTCGCGGGAGGTACGTTGAGTACGAGCAGTACTTC.

As DNA, the CDR3 is TGTGCCAGCAGCTTGGGCTTTTCTACCTACGAGCAGTACTTC. Its protein product is CASSLGFSTYEQYF. This chain connects TRBV5-6 to TRBJ2-7; D is ambiguous. Trimming removed 0 bases at V and 2 bases at J, with 9 bases between. Looked up from germline, CDR1 is SGHDT and CDR2 is YYEEEE. The CDR3 is 14 residues long.

This clone has just a few counts. V gene TRBV6-2 or TRBV6-3 combines with J gene TRBJ1-2; a weak D match, TRBD1 (6 bases). Per the germline V gene, CDR1 is MNHEY and CDR2 is SVGEGT. Trimming pared 6 bases from V and 4 bases from J, leaving 24 bases between. This CDR3 has 17 residues. The CDR3 nucleotides read TGTGCCAGCAGACCTACAGACAGGCGAATAACGACCTATGGCTACACCTTC. It specifies CASRPTDRRITTYGYTF.

CDR3 region: CASRNTGELFF. CDR3 nucleotides: TGTGCCAGCAGAAACACCGGGGAGCTGTTTTTT. V and J are TRBV6-5 and TRBJ2-2; D call uncertain. CDR3 length: 11 amino acids. V was shortened by 6 bases and J by 2 bases, with 1 base between the two germline ends. The germline CDR1 and CDR2 sequences are MNHEY and SVGAGI.

The chain is built from TRBV20-1 and TRBJ2-1; possible D gene TRBD2, 5 bases. This CDR3 contains 15 residues. Germline loops: CDR1 DFQATT, CDR2 SNEGSKA (reference sequence). V dropped 3 bases and J dropped 4 bases, with 16 bases sitting between them. The CDR3 loop reads CSASGRRTQYNEQFF. CDR3 coding DNA: TGCAGTGCTAGTGGTCGGAGGACTCAATACAATGAGCAGTTCTTC.

V is TRBV12-3 or TRBV12-4 and J is TRBJ2-7; no clear D gene. Deletions cut 5 bases from V and 4 bases from J, with 9 bases between. The length of the CDR3 is 12 residues. The CDR3 nucleotides are TGTGCCAGCAGTCGAGATCGGTACGAGCAGTACTTC. Translating it yields CASSRDRYEQYF.

The chain recombines TRBV19 with TRBJ1-2, with unresolved D. Germline V CDR1 and CDR2: LNHDA, SQIVND (reference sequence). The V and J ends lost 8 bases and 7 bases respectively, with 20 bases between them. The CDR3 contains 14 residues. The CDR3 DNA reads as TGTGCCAGTCGCTCAATTCAGTCGGGCGCTGGCTACACCTTC. Its translation is CASRSIQSGAGYTF.

CDR3 sequence reads: CASSPGNRGAVYYGYTF. CDR3 nucleotides: TGCGCCAGCAGCCCTGGAAATCGAGGGGCTGTCTACTATGGCTACACCTTC. The chain joins TRBV4-1 to TRBJ1-2, with D possibly TRBD1 on 5 matching bases. Per germline, CDR1 MGHRA and CDR2 YSYEKL. CDR3 length equals 17 residues. Trimming left V 4 bases short and J 3 bases short, with 21 bases between.

CDR3 protein: CASSYSLQHNEQFF. The CDR3 DNA follows: TGTGCCAGCAGTTACTCGCTGCAGCACAATGAGCAGTTCTTC. The V gene is TRBV6-6, the J gene TRBJ2-1; no firm D call. The V gene's germline CDR1 is MNHNY and CDR2 SVGAGI (reference sequence). The CDR3 runs 14 residues. The V end was cut by 0 bases, the J end by 5 bases, with 8 bases between.

The CDR3 bases are TGTGCCAGCATCAACTTGCAGGGGAACACCGGGGAGCTGTTTTTT. Protein: CASINLQGNTGELFF. The genes are TRBV27 and TRBJ2-2, with D perhaps matching TRBD1 (5 bases). The germline V and J ends were trimmed by 7 bases and 1 base, with 13 bases remaining between them. The CDR3 runs to 15 residues. In germline, CDR1 is MNHEY, CDR2 SMNVEV (reference sequence).

The chain recombines TRBV5-8 with TRBJ2-7; weak D call: TRBD1 (5 bases). CDR1 is SGHTS, CDR2 YDEGEE, per germline. This CDR3 is 14 amino acids long. Trimming left V 3 bases short and J 3 bases short, with 13 bases between. The DNA of the CDR3 is TGTGCCAGCAGCTCCGGACAAGAATACTACGAGCAGTACTTC. It codes for CASSSGQEYYEQYF.

V is TRBV15 and J is TRBJ1-2; 7 bases agree with TRBD1. Looked up from germline, CDR1 is LNHNV and CDR2 is YYDKDF (reference sequence). V lost 3 bases, J lost 5 bases, and 9 bases stayed unmatched. This CDR3 comprises 15 residues. In DNA, the CDR3 is TGTGCCACCAGCAGTTTGACAGCAGGGGGTTATGGCTACACCTTC. It yields the protein CATSSLTAGGYGYTF.

This chain uses TRBV2 with TRBJ2-5; the D gene could be TRBD1 or TRBD2 (5 bases each). CDR3 length equals 14 residues. Germline loops: CDR1 SNHLY, CDR2 FYNNEI. The V and J ends lost 4 bases and 5 bases respectively, with 14 bases between them. This CDR3 is CASSVRQIAETQYF. The CDR3 bases are TGTGCCAGCAGTGTAAGACAGATAGCGGAGACCCAGTACTTC.

This clone was seen a single time. The gene calls are TRBV5-5 and TRBJ2-2; 10 nucleotides line up with TRBD2. V lost 0 bases to trimming and J lost 3 bases; unmatched junction nucleotides: 2. The CDR3 totals 16 residues. CDR1 is SGHKS, CDR2 YYEKEE, per germline (reference sequence). CDR3 protein: CASSLDLAGDTGELFF. CDR3 nucleotide sequence: TGTGCCAGCAGCTTGGATCTAGCGGGGGACACCGGGGAGCTGTTTTTT.

This rearrangement joins TRBV21-1 to TRBJ1-6; the D segment call TRBD1 is taken from the table without a DNA check. TRBV21-1 is a known pseudogene. The CDR3 totals 11 residues. The CDR3 region is CASSNRMLFHF. The CDR3 region has the DNA TGTGCCAGCAGCAACAGGATGTTATTCCACTTT.

This chain uses TRBV28 with TRBJ1-3, with a tentative D call TRBD1 (6 bases). CDR1 and CDR2 from the germline V gene are MDHEN and SYDVKM. V was clipped by 7 bases and J by 4 bases, with 20 bases between them. CDR3 length: 16 residues. CDR3 DNA: TGTGCCAGCATTTCCCCGCGGGAGGGGGGAGGAAACACCATATATTTT. Its protein is CASISPREGGGNTIYF. The full variable domain, with the rest looked up from reference TRBV28 and TRBJ1-3, is DVKVTQSSRYLVKRTGEKVFLECVQDMDHENMFWYRQDPGLGLRLIYFSYDVKMKEKGDIPEGYSVSREKKERFSLILESASTNQTSMYLCASISPREGGGNTIYFGEGSWLTVV.

V usage is TRBV6-6 and J usage is TRBJ2-7; possible D gene TRBD1, 6 bases. V gave up 5 bases and J gave up 0 bases, with 11 bases separating them. The germline V gene encodes CDR1 MNHNY and CDR2 SVGAGI (reference sequence). The CDR3 spans 14 residues. The CDR3 DNA follows: TGTGCCAGCAGTCCCCGGACAGACTCCTACGAGCAGTACTTC. Its translation: CASSPRTDSYEQYF.

The genes are TRBV2 and TRBJ1-1; D is possibly TRBD1 (5 bases). With 4 bases removed from V and 8 bases from J, the gap between germline ends came to 11 bases. The germline CDR1 and CDR2 sequences are SNHLY and FYNNEI. This CDR3 has 12 amino acids. Written as DNA, the CDR3 is TGTGCCAGCAGTGGCCAGACAGTAGAAGCTTTCTTT. Amino acids: CASSGQTVEAFF.

The V call is TRBV19, the J call TRBJ2-1; no firm D call. The V end was cut by 7 bases, the J end by 7 bases, with 23 bases between. CDR1 and CDR2 from the germline V gene are LNHDA and SQIVND (reference sequence). CDR3 length: 16 residues. CDR3 amino acids: CASNLVNERPTNEQFF. CDR3 coding DNA: TGTGCCAGTAATCTCGTTAACGAGCGCCCTACTAATGAGCAGTTCTTC.

The V and J genes are TRBV24-1 and TRBJ2-1, with a weak D call TRBD2 (5 bases). Germline CDR1 KGHDR, CDR2 SFDVKD. This CDR3 contains 13 residues. Trimming took 3 bases from V and 7 from J, leaving 9 bases between them. CDR3 residues: CATSDGGSNEQFF. CDR3 in DNA: TGTGCCACCAGTGATGGAGGTTCTAATGAGCAGTTCTTC.

This clone appeared a single time. The J gene is TRBJ1-1, the V gene TRBV11-3; D unresolved. With 1 base removed from V and 3 bases from J, the gap between germline ends came to 6 bases. There are 13 residues in the CDR3. Per the germline V gene, CDR1 is SGHNT and CDR2 is YENEEA. DNA of the CDR3: TGTGCCAGCAGCTTAGGAGGAGACACTGAAGCTTTCTTT. This encodes CASSLGGDTEAFF.